Listed here are 16 T cell receptor beta chains from one sample, sequenced in a study of cytomegalovirus exposure and HLA in healthy donors. This PCR relied on a set of 60 Vbeta primers and 13 Jbeta primers. Sequenced by immunoSEQ multiplex PCR; TCRdb stores in-frame clones only, minus some. This table has under 200,000 clones, around 83% appearing once. The sample taken for sequencing was PBMCs. The source is a man younger than 45 in good health and CMV-seropositive.

This chain joins TRBV29-1 and TRBJ2-5; TRBD2 matches 10 bases. The CDR3 spans 16 residues. CDR1 is SQVTM, CDR2 ANQGSEA, per germline. J was trimmed by 5 bases and V by 2 bases; bases with no gene match: 11. CDR3 in amino acids: CSVEPSGSRITETQYF. CDR3 coding DNA: TGCAGCGTTGAACCTAGCGGGAGTAGAATAACGGAGACCCAGTACTTC.

CDR3 loop: CASSYSIRGYYEQYF. Written as DNA, the CDR3 is TGTGCCAGCAGTTACTCGATCCGGGGATACTACGAGCAGTACTTC. The V gene is TRBV6-5, the J gene TRBJ2-7, with TRBD2 as a possible D gene (5 bases). Germline CDR1 and CDR2: MNHEY and SVGAGI. The CDR3 runs to 15 residues. The V gene lost 0 bases and the J gene lost 3 bases, with 12 bases spanning the gap.

This chain uses TRBV5-1 with TRBJ2-1, with 8 bases that match TRBD1. The V gene end was trimmed by 4 bases and the J gene end by 8 bases; junction bases not matched to a gene: 8. CDR1 and CDR2 from the germline V gene are SGHRS and YFSETQ. The CDR3 length is 14 residues. CDR3 bases: TGCGCCAGCAGCACGGCCGGGACAGGCTATGAGCAGTTCTTC. Its translation: CASSTAGTGYEQFF.

This chain joins TRBV5-4 and TRBJ2-1; TRBD2 matches 7 bases. J was trimmed by 8 bases and V by 1 base; bases with no gene match: 9. The V gene's germline CDR1 is SGHNT and CDR2 YYREEE (reference sequence). This CDR3 is built from 15 residues. The CDR3 DNA follows: TGTGCCAGCAGCTTGCTAACGGGGGGAAGGGATGAGCAGTTCTTC. Translation: CASSLLTGGRDEQFF.

This chain links TRBV7-3 with TRBJ2-5; TRBD2 matches at 8 bases. The ends lost 2 bases at V and 4 bases at J; junction bases unmatched: 3. The CDR3 extends over 14 amino acids. Germline V CDR1 and CDR2: SGHTA, FQGTGA. The CDR3 bases are TGTGCCAGCAGCTTAGCGGGAGGACGAGAGACCCAGTACTTC. This translates into CASSLAGGRETQYF.

The chain recombines TRBV6-1 with TRBJ2-7, with D possibly TRBD2 on 5 matching bases. This CDR3 contains 14 residues. The V gene lost 2 bases and the J gene lost 3 bases, with 11 bases spanning the gap. Germline V gives CDR1 MNHNS, CDR2 SASEGT. This CDR3 reads CASSEPNSVYEQYF. The CDR3 DNA reads TGTGCCAGCAGTGAACCGAATAGCGTCTACGAGCAGTACTTC.

CDR3 region: CASSLDWTSYEQFF. The CDR3, as DNA: TGTGCCAGCAGCTTAGATTGGACTAGCTATGAGCAGTTCTTC. The chain carries TRBV11-2 and TRBJ2-1; 8 bases line up with TRBD2. The CDR3 contains 14 residues. V shed 0 bases, J shed 8 bases, and the junction held 3 bases outside the gene matches. Germline-derived CDR1 and CDR2 are SGHAT and FQNNGV.

CDR3 region: CASSEVGPRSGTGELFF. For the CDR3, the DNA is TGTGCCAGCAGTGAAGTGGGGCCTCGTTCTGGGACCGGGGAGCTGTTTTTT. The chain combines TRBV6-1 with TRBJ2-2; TRBD1 is a possible D gene (5 bases). The CDR3 runs 17 residues. The germline gives CDR1 MNHNS, CDR2 SASEGT. Trimming shortened V by 1 base and J by 5 bases, and 17 bases separated the two germline ends.

The gene calls are TRBV29-1 and TRBJ1-1, with 9 bases matching TRBD1. Germline lookup yields CDR1 SQVTM and CDR2 ANQGSEA. V lost 6 bases and J lost 10; bases outside the gene matches: 6. This CDR3 is 11 amino acids long. The CDR3 DNA reads TGCAGCGTGGGGGACAGGGATCGAGCTTTCTTT. It yields the protein CSVGDRDRAFF. The entire variable domain, with the rest obtained from reference TRBV29-1 and TRBJ1-1, is as follows: SAVISQKPSRDICQRGTSLTIQCQVDSQVTMMFWYRQQPGQSLTLIATANQGSEATYESGFVIDKFPISRPNLTFSTLTVSNMSPEDSSIYLCSVGDRDRAFFGQGTRLTVV.

CDR3: CASSQGASQGNNEQFF. In nucleotides, the CDR3 is TGCGCCAGCAGCCAAGGGGCTAGCCAGGGGAACAATGAGCAGTTCTTC. V gene TRBV4-3 combines with J gene TRBJ2-1; possibly TRBD1 for D (6 bases). Germline CDR1 LGHNA, CDR2 YSLEER. The CDR3 runs to 16 residues. The ends were cut back, 1 base at V and 5 bases at J, with 15 bases in the middle.

The CDR3 here is CASSSYDSIAQETQYF. DNA of the CDR3: TGCGCCAGCAGCTCCTATGACTCGATAGCTCAAGAGACCCAGTACTTC. V is TRBV4-1 and J is TRBJ2-5; D is unresolved. With 5 bases removed from V and 2 bases from J, the gap between germline ends came to 18 bases. Germline V gene lookup returns CDR1 MGHRA and CDR2 YSYEKL. The CDR3 sequence is 16 residues long.

The chain couples TRBV19 to TRBJ2-7, with 10 bases that match TRBD1. The CDR3 is 16 residues long. V gave up 1 base and J gave up 4 bases; unmatched junction bases: 7. Germline CDR1 is LNHDA and CDR2 is SQIVND (reference sequence). Here the CDR3 DNA reads TGTGCCAGTAGTATAGTCGCGGGACAGGGGCTATACGAGCAGTACTTC. Translating it yields CASSIVAGQGLYEQYF.

The chain employs TRBV5-1 and TRBJ1-1, with TRBD1 matching over 8 bases. Germline-derived CDR1 and CDR2 are SGHRS and YFSETQ. The junction had 8 bases not matched to a gene; V was cut back by 3 bases and J by 1 base. The CDR3 is 16 residues long. The CDR3, as DNA: TGCGCCAGCAGCTGGGCTGTACAGGGGGGGAACACTGAAGCTTTCTTT. Protein: CASSWAVQGGNTEAFF.

This chain links TRBV5-4 with TRBJ2-3; TRBD2 aligns across 8 bases. Germline CDR1 is SGHNT and CDR2 is YYREEE (reference sequence). J lost 2 bases, V lost 2 bases, and 4 bases had no gene match. This CDR3 is built from 15 residues. The CDR3 bases are TGTGCCAGCAGCTTTCCAGCGGGGGACACAGATACGCAGTATTTT. This codes for CASSFPAGDTDTQYF.

The chain uses TRBV5-4 and TRBJ1-2, with D uncertain. The V gene lost 1 base and the J gene lost 4 bases, with 8 bases spanning the gap. Germline CDR1 reads SGHNT; CDR2 reads YYREEE (reference sequence). The CDR3 loop spans 13 amino acids. CDR3: CASSLKAIYGYTF. In DNA form, the CDR3 reads TGTGCCAGCAGCTTGAAAGCAATCTATGGCTACACCTTC.

The chain's CDR3 is CASSFSDYGYTF. In DNA form, the CDR3 reads TGTGCCAGCAGCTTTTCTGACTATGGCTACACCTTC. The chain links TRBV7-9 to TRBJ1-2; D is uncertain. The length of the CDR3 is 12 residues. The V gene lost 3 bases and the J gene lost 3 bases, with 5 bases spanning the gap. Germline lookup yields CDR1 SEHNR and CDR2 FQNEAQ (reference sequence).